This TCR beta chain was sequenced in a study of shared clonotypes between healthy human individuals. V was cut by 2 bases and J by 4 bases, with 12 bases left in between. Germline lookup yields CDR1 MNHNY and CDR2 SVGAGI (reference sequence). The CDR3 spans 15 residues. TCRdb keeps only in-frame clones here, not all; method: immunoSEQ multiplex PCR. Of around 300,000 clones listed, about nine tenths are singletons. This clone was detected ten times or more. This clonotype was obtained from a young man in good health. This sequence joins TRBV6-6 and TRBJ1-5; D not certain. The specimen sequenced was memory CD8+ T cells sorted from blood. Documented subset: CD45RO+ cells pooled with CCR7-negative TemRA cells. The CDR3 DNA sequence: TGTGCCAGCAGTTACGAAGCAGGAGGAAATCAGCCCCAGCATTTT. It specifies CASSYEAGGNQPQHF.